The rows below give T cell receptor beta chains drawn from one sample of a study of PD-1 blockade in classical Hodgkin lymphoma. The protocol was immunoSEQ multiplex PCR, while the TCRdb copy is restricted to in-frame clones and leaves out a portion. The data show about 44,000 clones, 55% to 80% seen once. The input for sequencing was peripheral blood mononuclear cells (PBMCs), taken before the fourth cycle of nivolumab. These receptors all come from a human donor with classical Hodgkin lymphoma. Both conserved end residues are part of each CDR3. A D gene is named only where the DNA matches it firmly. A clone size is listed for some rows: how often the clone was seen (once, few, many), or a class if it is expanded.

>TRBD1|TRBV19|.|TRBJ1-5
CASSIDGTGFQPQHF
TGTGCCAGTAGTATAGACGGGACAGGGTTTCAGCCCCAGCATTTT
>.|TRBV30|.|TRBJ1-2
CAWSQRSVGNYGYTF
TGTGCCTGGAGCCAAAGGTCCGTCGGTAACTATGGCTACACCTTC
>.|TRBV5-8|.|TRBJ1-5
CASSFGIGVLNQPQHF
TGTGCCAGCAGCTTTGGTATAGGCGTACTCAATCAGCCCCAGCATTTT
>.|TRBV6-6|.|TRBJ1-3
CASRVGRDSGNTIYF
TGTGCCAGCAGGGTCGGACGGGACTCTGGAAACACCATATATTTT
>TRBD1|TRBV10-1|.|TRBJ2-2
CASSESGTGSTGELFF
TGCGCCAGCAGTGAGTCGGGGACAGGGAGCACCGGGGAGCTGTTTTTT
>TRBD1|TRBV7-9|.|TRBJ2-5
CASSSGQGAGETQYF
TGTGCCAGCAGCTCCGGTCAGGGGGCTGGGGAGACCCAGTACTTC
>.|TRBV5-4|many|TRBJ2-7
CASSSAATGLHEQYF
TGTGCCAGCAGCTCGGCGGCAACCGGCCTGCACGAGCAGTACTTC
>.|TRBV6-6|.|TRBJ1-2
CASSYGDRTDSSGYTF
TGTGCCAGCAGTTACGGTGACCGGACGGATTCCTCCGGCTACACCTTC
>.|TRBV7-9|few|TRBJ1-2
CASSRGGGGNYGYTF
TGTGCCAGCAGCCGCGGGGGAGGCGGGAACTATGGCTACACCTTC
>.|TRBV6-5|medium-sized|TRBJ2-7
CASSSGHNYEQYF
TGTGCCAGCAGTTCAGGACATAACTACGAGCAGTACTTC
>TRBD1|TRBV2|.|TRBJ2-2
CASRGLGQPGTGELFF
TGTGCCAGCAGGGGCTTGGGACAGCCTGGCACCGGGGAGCTGTTTTTT
>.|TRBV18|few|TRBJ2-7
CASSSPGEQYF
TGTGCCAGCTCATCCCCCGGGGAGCAGTACTTC
>.|TRBV6-6|.|TRBJ2-7
CASSYSGGRTYEQYF
TGTGCCAGCAGTTACTCCGGGGGGCGCACTTACGAGCAGTACTTC
>TRBD2|TRBV5-4|.|TRBJ2-5
CASSLRDLGGKATQYF
TGTGCCAGCAGCTTGAGGGACTTGGGGGGGAAAGCGACCCAGTACTTC
>TRBD2|TRBV5-1|.|TRBJ2-3
CASSLYLSSGRAPGTDTQYF
TGCGCCAGCAGCTTGTATCTGTCTAGCGGGAGAGCCCCTGGCACAGATACGCAGTATTTT
>.|TRBV6-5|.|TRBJ2-7
CASSSPKNYEQYF
TGTGCCAGCAGTTCACCCAAGAACTACGAGCAGTACTTC
>TRBD2|TRBV9|few|TRBJ2-1
CASSVVSGRSYNEQFF
TGTGCCAGCAGCGTAGTCAGCGGGAGATCCTACAATGAGCAGTTCTTC
>.|TRBV6-1|.|TRBJ1-3
CASSVWGAGGNTIYF
TGTGCCAGCAGTGTGTGGGGGGCAGGTGGAAACACCATATATTTT
>TRBD1|TRBV10-3|.|TRBJ1-6
CAIRDRGLEYSPLHF
TGTGCCATCAGGGACAGGGGGCTGGAATATTCACCCCTCCACTTT
>.|TRBV7-2|few|TRBJ2-7
CASSLRAYEQYF
TGTGCCAGCAGCTTACGGGCCTACGAGCAGTACTTC
>.|TRBV2|.|TRBJ1-2
CAGRWGGVGYGYTF
TGTGCCGGACGGTGGGGGGGCGTCGGCTATGGCTACACCTTC
>TRBD1|TRBV19|.|TRBJ2-5
CASRPGGNPGTQYF
TGTGCCAGCCGCCCAGGGGGCAACCCAGGGACCCAGTACTTC
>.|TRBV11-2|few|TRBJ2-1
CASSSTSNEQFF
TGTGCCAGCAGCTCGACTAGCAATGAGCAGTTCTTC
>TRBD1|TRBV4-3|.|TRBJ1-6
CASSQGTGVGNSPLHF
TGCGCCAGCAGCCAGGGGACAGGGGTAGGGAATTCACCCCTCCACTTT
>TRBD2|TRBV7-9|.|TRBJ2-2
CASSLGSGLAPGELFF
TGTGCCAGCAGCTTAGGGTCGGGACTAGCGCCCGGGGAGCTGTTTTTT
>.|TRBV6-1|medium-sized|TRBJ1-1
CASSYRTLSNTEAFF
TGTGCCAGCAGCTACAGGACCCTCTCGAACACTGAAGCTTTCTTT